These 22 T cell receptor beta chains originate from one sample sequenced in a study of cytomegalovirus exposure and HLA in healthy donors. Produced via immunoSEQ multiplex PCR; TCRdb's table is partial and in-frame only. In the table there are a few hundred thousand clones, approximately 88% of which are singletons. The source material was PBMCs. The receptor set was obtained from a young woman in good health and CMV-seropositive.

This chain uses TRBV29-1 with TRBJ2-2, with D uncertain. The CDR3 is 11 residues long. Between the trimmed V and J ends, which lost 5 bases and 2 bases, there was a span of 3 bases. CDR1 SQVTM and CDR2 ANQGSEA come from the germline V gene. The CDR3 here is CSVFNTGELFF. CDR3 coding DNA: TGCAGCGTTTTTAACACCGGGGAGCTGTTTTTT.

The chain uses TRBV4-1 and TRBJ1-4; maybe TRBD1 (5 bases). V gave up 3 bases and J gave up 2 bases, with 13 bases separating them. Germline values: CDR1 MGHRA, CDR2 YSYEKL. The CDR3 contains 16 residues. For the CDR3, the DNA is TGCGCCAGCAGCCAGCTATTACGGGACACTAATGAAAAACTGTTTTTT. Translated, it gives CASSQLLRDTNEKLFF.

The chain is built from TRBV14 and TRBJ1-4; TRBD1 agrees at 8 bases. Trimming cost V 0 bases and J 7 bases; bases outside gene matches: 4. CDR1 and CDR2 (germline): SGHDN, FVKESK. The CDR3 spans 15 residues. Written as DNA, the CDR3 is TGTGCCAGCAGCCAAGAGGGGACAGGATTTGAAAAACTGTTTTTT. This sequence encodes CASSQEGTGFEKLFF.

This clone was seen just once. The CDR3 sequence is CASSLKEHGYTF. Here the CDR3 DNA reads TGTGCCAGCAGCTTAAAAGAACACGGCTACACCTTC. V is TRBV7-9 and J is TRBJ1-2; D unclear. This CDR3 comprises 12 residues. Per the germline V gene, CDR1 is SEHNR and CDR2 is FQNEAQ (reference sequence). Trimming removed 2 bases from V and 8 bases from J, with 9 bases in between.

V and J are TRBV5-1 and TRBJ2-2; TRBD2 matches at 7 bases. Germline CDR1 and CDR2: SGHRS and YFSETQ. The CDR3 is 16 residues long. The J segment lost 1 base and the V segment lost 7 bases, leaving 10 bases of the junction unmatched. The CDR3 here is CASASGTLENTGELFF. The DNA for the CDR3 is TGCGCCAGCGCTAGCGGAACCCTCGAGAACACCGGGGAGCTGTTTTTT.

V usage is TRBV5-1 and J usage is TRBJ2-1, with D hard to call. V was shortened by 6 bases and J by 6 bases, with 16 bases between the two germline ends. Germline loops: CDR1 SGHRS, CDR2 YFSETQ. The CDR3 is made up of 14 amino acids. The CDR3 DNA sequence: TGCGCCAGCACAAACCGACCCTCCGGCAATGAGCAGTTCTTC. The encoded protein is CASTNRPSGNEQFF.

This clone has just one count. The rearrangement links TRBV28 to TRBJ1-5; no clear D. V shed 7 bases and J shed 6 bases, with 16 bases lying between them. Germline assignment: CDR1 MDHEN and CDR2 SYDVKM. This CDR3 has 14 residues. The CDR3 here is CASTLPDGLQPQHF. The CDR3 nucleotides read TGTGCCAGCACCCTTCCCGACGGGCTTCAGCCCCAGCATTTT.

The CDR3 region is CAWSVSGTGATQQYF. The CDR3, as DNA: TGTGCCTGGAGTGTATCCGGGACAGGGGCCACCCAGCAGTACTTC. V and J are TRBV30 and TRBJ2-7; 10 positions match TRBD1. Germline lookup yields CDR1 GTSNPN and CDR2 SVGIG (reference sequence). The CDR3 extends over 15 amino acids. With 0 bases clipped from V and 8 bases from J, the junction kept 10 bases outside the gene matches.

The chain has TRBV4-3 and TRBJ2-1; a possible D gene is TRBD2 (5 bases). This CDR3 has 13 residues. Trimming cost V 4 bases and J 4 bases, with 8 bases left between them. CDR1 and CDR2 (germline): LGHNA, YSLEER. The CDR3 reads CASSPRGYNEQFF. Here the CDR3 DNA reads TGCGCCAGCAGCCCTCGGGGTTACAATGAGCAGTTCTTC.

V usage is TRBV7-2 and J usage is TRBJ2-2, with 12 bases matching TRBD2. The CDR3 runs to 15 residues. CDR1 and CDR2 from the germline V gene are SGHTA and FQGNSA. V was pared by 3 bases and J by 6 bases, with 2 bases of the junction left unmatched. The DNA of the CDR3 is TGTGCCAGCAGCTTCGGACTAGCGGGATCCGGGGAGCTGTTTTTT. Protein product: CASSFGLAGSGELFF.

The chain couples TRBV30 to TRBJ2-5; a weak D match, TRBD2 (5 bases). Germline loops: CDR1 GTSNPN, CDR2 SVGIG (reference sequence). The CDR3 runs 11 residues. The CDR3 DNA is TGTGGGCTAGCTTCCCAAGAGACCCAGTACTTC. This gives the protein CGLASQETQYF.

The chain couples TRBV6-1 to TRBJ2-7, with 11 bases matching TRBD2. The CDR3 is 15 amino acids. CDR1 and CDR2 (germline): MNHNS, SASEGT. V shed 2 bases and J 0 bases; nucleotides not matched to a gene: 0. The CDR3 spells CASSETSGSSYEQYF. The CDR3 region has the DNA TGTGCCAGCAGTGAAACTAGCGGGAGCTCCTACGAGCAGTACTTC.

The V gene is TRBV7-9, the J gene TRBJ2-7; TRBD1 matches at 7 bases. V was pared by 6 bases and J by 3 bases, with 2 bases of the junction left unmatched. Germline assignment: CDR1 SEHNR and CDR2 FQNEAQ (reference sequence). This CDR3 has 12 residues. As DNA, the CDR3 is TGTGCCAGCAGGGGGGACAGCTACGAGCAGTACTTC. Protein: CASRGDSYEQYF.

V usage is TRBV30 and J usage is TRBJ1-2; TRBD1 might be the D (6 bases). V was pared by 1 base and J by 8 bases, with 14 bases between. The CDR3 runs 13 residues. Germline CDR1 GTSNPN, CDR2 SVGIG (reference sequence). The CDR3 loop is CAWSARGGGGYTF. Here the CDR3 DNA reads TGTGCCTGGAGTGCCCGGGGGGGCGGGGGCTACACCTTC.

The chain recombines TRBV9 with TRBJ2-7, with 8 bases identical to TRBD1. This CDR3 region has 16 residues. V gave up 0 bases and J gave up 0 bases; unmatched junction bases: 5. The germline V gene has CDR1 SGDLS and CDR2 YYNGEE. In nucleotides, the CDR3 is TGTGCCAGCAGCGTAGGGGACAGGCTTAGCTCCTACGAGCAGTACTTC. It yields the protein CASSVGDRLSSYEQYF. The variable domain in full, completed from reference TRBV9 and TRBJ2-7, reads DSGVTQTPKHLITATGQRVTLRCSPRSGDLSVYWYQQSLDQGLQFLIQYYNGEERAKGNILERFSAQQFPDLHSELNLSSLELGDSALYFCASSVGDRLSSYEQYFGPGTRLTVT.

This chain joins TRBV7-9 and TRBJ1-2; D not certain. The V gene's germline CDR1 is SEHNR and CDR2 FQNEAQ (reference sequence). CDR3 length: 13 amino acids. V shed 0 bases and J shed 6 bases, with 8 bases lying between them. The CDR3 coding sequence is TGTGCCAGCAGCTTAGCCCCGAAAGATGGCTACACCTTC. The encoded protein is CASSLAPKDGYTF.

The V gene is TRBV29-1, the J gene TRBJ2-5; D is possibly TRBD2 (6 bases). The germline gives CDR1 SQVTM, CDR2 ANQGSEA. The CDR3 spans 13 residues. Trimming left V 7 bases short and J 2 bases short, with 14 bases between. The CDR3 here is CSASGLLQETQYF. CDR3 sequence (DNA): TGCAGCGCCTCGGGACTGCTACAAGAGACCCAGTACTTC.

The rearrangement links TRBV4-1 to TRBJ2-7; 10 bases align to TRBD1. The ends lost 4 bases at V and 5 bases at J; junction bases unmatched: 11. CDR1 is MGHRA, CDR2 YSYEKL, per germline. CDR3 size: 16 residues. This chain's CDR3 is CASSRIPGQGKHEQYF. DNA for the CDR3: TGCGCCAGCAGCCGGATTCCGGGACAGGGGAAGCACGAGCAGTACTTC.

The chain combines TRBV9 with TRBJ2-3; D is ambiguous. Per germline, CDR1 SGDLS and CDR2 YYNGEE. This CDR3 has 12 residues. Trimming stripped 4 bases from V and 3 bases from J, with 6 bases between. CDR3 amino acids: CASSQATDTQYF. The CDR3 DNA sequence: TGTGCCAGCAGCCAAGCTACAGATACGCAGTATTTT.

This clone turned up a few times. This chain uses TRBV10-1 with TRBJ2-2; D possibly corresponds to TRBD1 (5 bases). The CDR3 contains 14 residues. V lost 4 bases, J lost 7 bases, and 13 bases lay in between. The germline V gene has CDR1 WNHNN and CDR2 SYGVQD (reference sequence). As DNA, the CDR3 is TGCGCCAGCAGTGGGACAAACGCCGGCGGGGAGCTGTTTTTT. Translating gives CASSGTNAGGELFF.

CDR3 amino acids: CASSHPVGNTIYF. The CDR3 DNA follows: TGTGCCAGCTCACATCCCGTGGGAAACACCATATATTTT. The chain couples TRBV18 to TRBJ1-3, with D hard to call. V shed 4 bases and J shed 4 bases, with 8 bases lying between them. CDR1 KGHSH and CDR2 LQKENI come from the germline V gene. This CDR3 has 13 amino acids.

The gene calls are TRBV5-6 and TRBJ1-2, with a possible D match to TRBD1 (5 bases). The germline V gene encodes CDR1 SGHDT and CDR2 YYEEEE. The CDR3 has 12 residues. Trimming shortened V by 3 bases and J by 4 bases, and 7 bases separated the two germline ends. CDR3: CASSSGVYGYTF. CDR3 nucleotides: TGTGCCAGCAGCTCGGGGGTCTATGGCTACACCTTC.